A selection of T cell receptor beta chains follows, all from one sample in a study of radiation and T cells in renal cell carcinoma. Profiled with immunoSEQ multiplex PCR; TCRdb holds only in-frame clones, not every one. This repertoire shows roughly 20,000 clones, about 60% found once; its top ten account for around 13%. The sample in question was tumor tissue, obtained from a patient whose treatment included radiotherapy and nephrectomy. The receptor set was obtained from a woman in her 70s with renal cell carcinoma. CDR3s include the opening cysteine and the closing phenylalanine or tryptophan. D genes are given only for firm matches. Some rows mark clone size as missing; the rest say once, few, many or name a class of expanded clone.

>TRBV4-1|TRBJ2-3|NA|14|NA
CASSQGGAADTQYF
TGCGCCAGCAGCCAAGGGGGGGCCGCAGATACGCAGTATTTT
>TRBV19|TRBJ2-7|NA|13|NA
CASSIAGLNEQYF
TGTGCCAGTAGTATAGCGGGGCTAAACGAGCAGTACTTC
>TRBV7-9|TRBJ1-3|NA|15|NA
CASSTDKVSGNTIYF
TGTGCCAGCAGTACCGACAAGGTCTCTGGAAACACCATATATTTT
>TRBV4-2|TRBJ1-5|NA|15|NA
CASSQEMYSNQPQHF
TGTGCCAGCAGCCAAGAAATGTATAGCAATCAGCCCCAGCATTTT
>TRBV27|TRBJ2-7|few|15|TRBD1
CASSLWGTGAYEQYF
TGTGCCAGCAGTTTATGGGGGACAGGGGCCTACGAGCAGTACTTC
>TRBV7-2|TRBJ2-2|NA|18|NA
CASSLGVTGAANTGELFF
TGTGCCAGCAGCTTAGGGGTGACAGGTGCAGCGAACACCGGGGAGCTGTTTTTT
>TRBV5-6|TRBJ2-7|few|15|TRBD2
CASSFRTAGAYEQYF
TGTGCCAGCAGTTTCCGGACCGCGGGGGCCTACGAGCAGTACTTC
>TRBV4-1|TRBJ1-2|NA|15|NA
CASSQERGRSYGYTF
TGCGCCAGCAGCCAAGAACGGGGGCGAAGCTATGGCTACACCTTC
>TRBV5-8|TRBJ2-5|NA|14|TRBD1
CASRKRQGTETQYF
TGTGCCAGCAGAAAACGACAGGGGACCGAGACCCAGTACTTC
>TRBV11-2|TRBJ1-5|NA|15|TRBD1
CASSSGQGAYQPQHF
TGTGCCAGCAGCTCTGGACAGGGGGCGTATCAGCCCCAGCATTTT
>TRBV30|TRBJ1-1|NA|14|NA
CAWSVDAGNTEAFF
TGTGCCTGGAGTGTAGACGCGGGGAACACTGAAGCTTTCTTT
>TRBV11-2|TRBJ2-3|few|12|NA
CASSSWSDTQYF
TGTGCCAGCAGCTCGTGGTCAGATACGCAGTATTTT
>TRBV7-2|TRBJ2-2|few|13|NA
CASSVSGTGELFF
TGTGCCAGCAGCGTTTCGGGAACCGGGGAGCTGTTTTTT
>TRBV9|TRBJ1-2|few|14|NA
CASSVGENNYGYTF
TGTGCCAGCAGCGTCGGGGAAAATAACTATGGCTACACCTTC
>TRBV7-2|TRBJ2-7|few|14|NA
CASSLAARSREQYF
TGTGCCAGCAGCTTAGCGGCCCGAAGCCGCGAGCAGTACTTC
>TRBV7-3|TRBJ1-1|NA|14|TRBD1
CASSLDNRGTEAFF
TGTGCCAGCAGCTTAGACAACAGGGGGACTGAAGCTTTCTTT
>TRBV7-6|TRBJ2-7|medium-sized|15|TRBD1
CASSLAKGASIEQYF
TGTGCCAGCAGCTTAGCGAAGGGGGCGAGTATTGAGCAGTACTTC
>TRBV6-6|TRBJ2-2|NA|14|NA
CASSYGTPTGELFF
TGTGCCAGCAGTTACGGCACTCCCACCGGGGAGCTGTTTTTT
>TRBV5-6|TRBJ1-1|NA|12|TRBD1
CASSRTGGVTFF
TGTGCCAGCAGCCGGACAGGGGGCGTAACTTTCTTT
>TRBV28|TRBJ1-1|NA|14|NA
CASRNVGFSTEAFF
TGTGCCAGCAGGAACGTGGGGTTTTCCACTGAAGCTTTCTTT
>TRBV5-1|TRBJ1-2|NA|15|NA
CASSYKDILLEGYTF
TGCGCCAGCAGCTATAAAGACATCCTTCTGGAGGGCTACACCTTC
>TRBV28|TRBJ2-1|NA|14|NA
CASSLDGSDNEQFF
TGTGCCAGCAGTTTAGATGGATCGGACAATGAGCAGTTCTTC
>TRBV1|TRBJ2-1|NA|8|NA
CTRDEQFF
TGCACCAGGGATGAGCAGTTCTTC
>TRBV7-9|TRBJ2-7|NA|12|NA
CASSLLVVGQYF
TGTGCCAGCAGCTTACTGGTTGTGGGGCAGTACTTC
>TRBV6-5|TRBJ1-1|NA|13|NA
CASSLSPRAEAFF
TGTGCCAGCAGTTTATCCCCCCGGGCTGAAGCTTTCTTT
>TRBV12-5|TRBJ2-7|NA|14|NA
CASDPTESTYEQYF
TGTGCTAGTGACCCGACAGAGTCAACCTACGAGCAGTACTTC
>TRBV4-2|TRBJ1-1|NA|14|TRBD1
CASSRGQLGTEAFF
TGTGCCAGCAGCCGGGGACAGCTGGGCACTGAAGCTTTCTTT
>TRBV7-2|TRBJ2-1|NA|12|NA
CASSPHPGEQFF
TGTGCCAGCAGCCCGCATCCGGGTGAGCAGTTCTTC
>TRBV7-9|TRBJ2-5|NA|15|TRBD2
CASSTSGGQQETQYF
TGTGCCAGTTCGACTAGCGGGGGACAACAAGAGACCCAGTACTTC
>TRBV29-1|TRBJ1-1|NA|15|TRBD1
CSVENAGTGRLEAFF
TGCAGCGTTGAAAATGCCGGGACAGGGCGACTTGAAGCTTTCTTT
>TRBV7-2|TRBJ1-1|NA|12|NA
CASSLARGEAFF
TGTGCCAGCAGCTTAGCTAGAGGTGAAGCTTTCTTT
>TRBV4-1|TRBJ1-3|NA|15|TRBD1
CASSQDRGRGNTIYF
TGCGCCAGCAGCCAGGACAGGGGGCGAGGAAACACCATATATTTT
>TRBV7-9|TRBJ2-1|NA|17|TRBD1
CASSLFRLGRGHNEQFF
TGTGCCAGCAGCTTATTTCGGTTGGGCAGGGGGCACAATGAGCAGTTCTTC
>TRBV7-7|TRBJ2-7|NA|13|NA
CASSLGELSEQYF
TGTGCTAGCAGCTTGGGGGAATTGAGCGAGCAGTACTTC
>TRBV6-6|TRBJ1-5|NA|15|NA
CASSYSSVDGQPQHF
TGTGCCAGCAGTTACTCATCAGTAGATGGACAGCCCCAGCATTTT
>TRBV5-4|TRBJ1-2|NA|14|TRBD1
CASRPNRGPSGYTF
TGTGCCAGCAGACCCAATAGGGGGCCTAGTGGCTACACCTTC
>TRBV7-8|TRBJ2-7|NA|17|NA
CASSPSFGTVRFDEQYF
TGTGCCAGCAGCCCGAGCTTTGGGACGGTGCGGTTCGACGAGCAGTACTTC
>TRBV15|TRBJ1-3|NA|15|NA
CATRPAPFSGNTIYF
TGTGCCACCAGGCCTGCGCCATTTTCTGGAAACACCATATATTTT
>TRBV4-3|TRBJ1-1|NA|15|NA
CASSHPIRGNTEAFF
TGCGCCAGCAGCCATCCAATCAGGGGGAACACTGAAGCTTTCTTT
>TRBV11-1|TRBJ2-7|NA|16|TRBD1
CASSQAGQDRAYEQYF
TGTGCCAGCAGCCAAGCTGGACAGGATCGCGCCTACGAGCAGTACTTC
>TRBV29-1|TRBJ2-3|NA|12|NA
CSVGASQDTQYF
TGCAGCGTTGGGGCGAGTCAGGATACGCAGTATTTT
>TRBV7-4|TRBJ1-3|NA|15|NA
CASSLGMGTGNTIYF
TGTGCCAGCAGCTTAGGGATGGGTACCGGAAACACCATATATTTT
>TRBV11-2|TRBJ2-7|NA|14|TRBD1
CASSSGQGWNEQYF
TGTGCCAGCAGCTCTGGACAGGGGTGGAACGAGCAGTACTTC
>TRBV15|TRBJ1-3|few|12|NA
CATKESTNTIYF
TGTGCCACCAAAGAATCGACAAACACCATATATTTT
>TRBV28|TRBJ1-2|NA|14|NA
CASSDGTKGHGYTF
TGTGCCAGCAGTGACGGGACAAAGGGCCATGGCTACACCTTC
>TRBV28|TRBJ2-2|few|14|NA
CASRYDGNTGELFF
TGTGCCAGCAGATATGACGGGAACACCGGGGAGCTGTTTTTT
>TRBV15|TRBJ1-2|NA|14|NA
CATSRSHDRKGYTF
TGTGCCACCAGCAGATCCCACGACAGAAAGGGCTACACCTTC
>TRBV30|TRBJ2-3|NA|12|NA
CAWSDRTDTQYF
TGTGCCTGGAGTGACAGAACAGATACGCAGTATTTT
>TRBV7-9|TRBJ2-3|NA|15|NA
CASSLGLASTDTQYF
TGTGCCAGCAGCTTAGGGCTAGCAAGCACAGATACGCAGTATTTT
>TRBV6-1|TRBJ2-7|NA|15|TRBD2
CASSELAGGNYEQYF
TGTGCCAGCAGTGAACTAGCGGGGGGTAACTACGAGCAGTACTTC
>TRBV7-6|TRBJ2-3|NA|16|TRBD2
CASSLVWGGNTDTQYF
TGTGCCAGCAGCTTAGTGTGGGGGGGAAACACAGATACGCAGTATTTT
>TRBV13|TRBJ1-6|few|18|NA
CASSSGPNVWSENSPLHF
TGTGCCAGCAGCTCCGGGCCAAATGTATGGAGCGAGAATTCACCCCTCCACTTT
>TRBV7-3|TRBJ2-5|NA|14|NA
CASSSDGGLKTQYF
TGTGCCAGCAGCTCGGACGGGGGGCTTAAGACCCAGTACTTC
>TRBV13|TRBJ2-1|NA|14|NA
CASSQSDIVNEQFF
TGTGCCAGCAGCCAATCGGACATTGTGAATGAGCAGTTCTTC
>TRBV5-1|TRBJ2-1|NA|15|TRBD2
CASSLEAGAYNEQFF
TGCGCCAGCAGCTTGGAAGCGGGGGCATACAATGAGCAGTTCTTC
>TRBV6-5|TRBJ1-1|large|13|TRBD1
CASSLDRDTEAFF
TGTGCCAGCAGCCTAGACAGGGACACTGAAGCTTTCTTT
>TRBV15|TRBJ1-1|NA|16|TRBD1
CATSRDEDRGPAEAFF
TGTGCCACCAGCAGAGATGAGGACAGGGGGCCGGCTGAAGCTTTCTTT
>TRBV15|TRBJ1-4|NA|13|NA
CATSGVINEKLFF
TGTGCCACTTCGGGGGTGATTAATGAAAAACTGTTTTTT
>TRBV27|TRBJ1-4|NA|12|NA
CASSILTRKLFF
TGTGCCAGCAGTATATTGACGCGAAAACTGTTTTTT
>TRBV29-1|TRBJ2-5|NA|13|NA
CSALPGMEETQYF
TGCAGCGCCCTGCCAGGGATGGAAGAGACCCAGTACTTC